These 5 T cell receptor beta chains originate from one sample sequenced in a study of blood T cells in healthy people across ages. Then a second PCR, running about 6 to 11 cycles, was carried out with a sample-barcoded 5' primer and a J-beta primer mix. MiXCR was run by TCRdb on the 5' RACE reads, yielding one entry per CDR3 protein. The data contain 720,000 or so distinct CDR3 sequences, roughly two fifths of them singletons. Specimen: blood. The origin of the receptors is a man of 80 years or more in good health.

The gene calls are TRBV7-9 and TRBJ1-4; 7 bases line up with TRBD1. With 5 bases clipped from V and 8 bases from J, the junction kept 8 bases outside the gene matches. CDR3 length equals 14 residues. Per germline, CDR1 SEHNR and CDR2 FQNEAQ (reference sequence). CDR3 in DNA: TGTGCCAGCAGCACCTACAGGGGTGAAGAAAAACTGTTTTTT. Protein product: CASSTYRGEEKLFF.

This chain connects TRBV2 to TRBJ2-5, with TRBD2 matching over 10 bases. Germline loops: CDR1 SNHLY, CDR2 FYNNEI. The CDR3 length is 16 residues. The V gene end was trimmed by 3 bases and the J gene end by 4 bases; junction bases not matched to a gene: 8. The DNA for the CDR3 is TGTGCCAGCAGTGACCAGCTAGCGGGAGTGATAGAGACCCAGTACTTC. Translating gives CASSDQLAGVIETQYF.

This clonotype was seen a few times. The gene calls are TRBV6-5 and TRBJ2-1; D unresolved. From germline, CDR1 is MNHEY and CDR2 SVGAGI. The CDR3 length is 14 residues. Trimming cost V 5 bases and J 5 bases, with 13 bases left between them. CDR3 sequence: CASSPRDINNEQFF. The CDR3 bases are TGTGCCAGCAGTCCCAGAGACATCAACAATGAGCAGTTCTTC.

This clonotype was seen at least ten times. CDR3 amino acids: CSVGSSGTDTQYF. CDR3 coding DNA: TGCAGCGTTGGTTCTAGCGGCACAGATACGCAGTATTTT. This sequence joins TRBV29-1 and TRBJ2-3; tentative D call: TRBD2 (6 bases). The CDR3 spans 13 residues. CDR1 is SQVTM, CDR2 ANQGSEA, per germline. Between the trimmed V and J ends, which lost 4 bases and 1 base, there was a span of 9 bases.

This chain uses TRBV2 with TRBJ2-3; TRBD2 aligns across 10 bases. This CDR3 contains 17 residues. The J segment lost 0 bases and the V segment lost 3 bases, leaving 6 bases of the junction unmatched. Per the germline V gene, CDR1 is SNHLY and CDR2 is FYNNEI. Here the CDR3 DNA reads TGTGCCAGCAGTGATACTAGCGGGGCAACTAGCACAGATACGCAGTATTTT. Protein sequence: CASSDTSGATSTDTQYF.